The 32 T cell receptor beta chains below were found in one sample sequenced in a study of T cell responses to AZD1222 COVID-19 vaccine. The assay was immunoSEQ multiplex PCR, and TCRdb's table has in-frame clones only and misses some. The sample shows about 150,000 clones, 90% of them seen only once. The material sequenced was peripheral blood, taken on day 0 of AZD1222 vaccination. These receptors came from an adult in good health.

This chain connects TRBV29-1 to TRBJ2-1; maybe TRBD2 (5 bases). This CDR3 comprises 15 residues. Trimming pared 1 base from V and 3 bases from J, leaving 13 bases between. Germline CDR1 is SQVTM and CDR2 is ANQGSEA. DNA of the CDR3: TGCAGCGTTGAAGGAGCTAGCCCCCTCTACAATGAGCAGTTCTTC. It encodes CSVEGASPLYNEQFF.

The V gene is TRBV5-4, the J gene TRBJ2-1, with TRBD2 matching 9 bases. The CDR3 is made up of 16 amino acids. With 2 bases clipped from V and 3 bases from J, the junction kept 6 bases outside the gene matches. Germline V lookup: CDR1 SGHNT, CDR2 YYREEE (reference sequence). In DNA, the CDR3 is TGTGCCAGCAGCTTCCTAGCGGGGACCTTCTACAATGAGCAGTTCTTC. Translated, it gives CASSFLAGTFYNEQFF.

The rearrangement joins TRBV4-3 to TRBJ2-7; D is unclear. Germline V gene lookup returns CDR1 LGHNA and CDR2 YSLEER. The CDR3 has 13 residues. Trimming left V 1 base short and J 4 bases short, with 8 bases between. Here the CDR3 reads CASSQAPFYEQYF. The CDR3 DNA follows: TGCGCCAGCAGCCAAGCTCCCTTTTACGAGCAGTACTTC.

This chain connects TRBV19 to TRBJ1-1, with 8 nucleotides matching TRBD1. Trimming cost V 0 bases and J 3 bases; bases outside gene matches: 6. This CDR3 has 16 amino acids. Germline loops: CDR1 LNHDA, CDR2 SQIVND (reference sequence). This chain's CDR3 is CASSIDQGTGDTEAFF. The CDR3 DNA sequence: TGTGCCAGTAGTATAGATCAAGGGACAGGCGACACTGAAGCTTTCTTT.

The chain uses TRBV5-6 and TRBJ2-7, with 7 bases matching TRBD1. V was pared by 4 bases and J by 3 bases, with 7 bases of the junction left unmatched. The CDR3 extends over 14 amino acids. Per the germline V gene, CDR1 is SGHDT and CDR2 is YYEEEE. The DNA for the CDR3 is TGTGCCAGCAGCATCGGACAGGAGAACTACGAGCAGTACTTC. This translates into CASSIGQENYEQYF. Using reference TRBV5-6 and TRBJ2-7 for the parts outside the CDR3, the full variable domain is DAGVTQSPTHLIKTRGQQVTLRCSPKSGHDTVSWYQQALGQGPQFIFQYYEEEERQRGNFPDRFSGHQFPNYSSELNVNALLLGDSALYLCASSIGQENYEQYFGPGTRLTVT.

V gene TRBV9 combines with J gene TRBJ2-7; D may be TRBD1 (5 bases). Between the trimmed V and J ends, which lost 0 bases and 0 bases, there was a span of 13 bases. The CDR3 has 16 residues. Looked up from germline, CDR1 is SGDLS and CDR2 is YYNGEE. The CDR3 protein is CASSVGAGFSSYEQYF. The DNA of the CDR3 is TGTGCCAGCAGCGTAGGCGCAGGGTTTAGCTCCTACGAGCAGTACTTC.

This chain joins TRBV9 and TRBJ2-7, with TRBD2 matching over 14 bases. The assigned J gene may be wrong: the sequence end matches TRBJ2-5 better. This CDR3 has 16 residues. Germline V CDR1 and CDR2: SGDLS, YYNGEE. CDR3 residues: CASSVGTSGGQETQYF. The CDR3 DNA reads TGTGCCAGCAGCGTTGGGACTAGCGGGGGCCAAGAGACCCAGTACTTC.

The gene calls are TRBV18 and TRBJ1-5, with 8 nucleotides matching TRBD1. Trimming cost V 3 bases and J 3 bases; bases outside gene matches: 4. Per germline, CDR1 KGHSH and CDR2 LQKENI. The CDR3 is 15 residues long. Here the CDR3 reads CASSPDREVNQPQHF. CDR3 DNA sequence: TGTGCCAGCTCACCGGACAGGGAGGTCAATCAGCCCCAGCATTTT.

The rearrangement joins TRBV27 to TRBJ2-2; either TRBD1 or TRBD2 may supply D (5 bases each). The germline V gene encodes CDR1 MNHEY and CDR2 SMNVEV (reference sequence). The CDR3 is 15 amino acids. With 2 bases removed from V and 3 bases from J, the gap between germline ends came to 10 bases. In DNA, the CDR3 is TGTGCCAGCAGTTTAAAGGGGACCTACACCGGGGAGCTGTTTTTT. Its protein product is CASSLKGTYTGELFF.

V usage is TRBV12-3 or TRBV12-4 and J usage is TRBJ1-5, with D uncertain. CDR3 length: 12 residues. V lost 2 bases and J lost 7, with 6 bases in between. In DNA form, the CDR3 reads TGTGCCAGCAGTTTATCCTTACAGCCCCAGCATTTT. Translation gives CASSLSLQPQHF.

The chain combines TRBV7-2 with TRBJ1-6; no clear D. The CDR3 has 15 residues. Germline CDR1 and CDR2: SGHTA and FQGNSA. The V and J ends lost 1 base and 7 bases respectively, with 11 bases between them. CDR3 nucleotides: TGTGCCAGCAGCTTAGGGGCAGTACAAAATTCACCCCTCCACTTT. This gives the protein CASSLGAVQNSPLHF.

This chain's CDR3 is CASSYSTQGAPGEQYF. As DNA, the CDR3 is TGTGCCAGCAGTTACTCGACACAGGGGGCCCCCGGTGAGCAGTACTTC. The V and J genes are TRBV6-5 and TRBJ2-7; TRBD1 aligns across 9 bases. The CDR3 length is 16 residues. V was pared by 0 bases and J by 7 bases, with 10 bases of the junction left unmatched. The germline V gene encodes CDR1 MNHEY and CDR2 SVGAGI.

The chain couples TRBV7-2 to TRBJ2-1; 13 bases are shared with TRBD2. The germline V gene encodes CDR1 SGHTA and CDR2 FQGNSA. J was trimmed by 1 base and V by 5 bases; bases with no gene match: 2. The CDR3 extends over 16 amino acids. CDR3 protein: CASSLTSGGSYNEQFF. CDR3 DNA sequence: TGTGCCAGCAGCCTGACTAGCGGGGGGTCCTACAATGAGCAGTTCTTC.

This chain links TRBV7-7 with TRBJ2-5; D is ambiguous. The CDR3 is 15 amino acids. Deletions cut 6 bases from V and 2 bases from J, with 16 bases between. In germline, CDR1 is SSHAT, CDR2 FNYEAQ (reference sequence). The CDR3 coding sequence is TGTGCCAGCAGTCCAAGGCGGTCACAGCAAGAGACCCAGTACTTC. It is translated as CASSPRRSQQETQYF.

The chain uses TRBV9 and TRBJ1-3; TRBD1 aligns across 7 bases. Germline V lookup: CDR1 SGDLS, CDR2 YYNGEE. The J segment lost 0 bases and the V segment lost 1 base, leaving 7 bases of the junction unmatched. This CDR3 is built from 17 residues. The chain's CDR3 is CASSVIAGQNSGNTIYF. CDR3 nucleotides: TGTGCCAGCAGCGTAATAGCGGGACAGAACTCTGGAAACACCATATATTTT.

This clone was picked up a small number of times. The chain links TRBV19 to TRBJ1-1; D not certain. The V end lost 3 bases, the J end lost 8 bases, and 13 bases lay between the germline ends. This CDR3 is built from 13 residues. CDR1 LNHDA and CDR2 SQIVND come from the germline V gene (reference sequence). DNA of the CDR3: TGTGCCAGTAGTATGGTCGCAGCCCTAGAAGCTTTCTTT. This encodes CASSMVAALEAFF.

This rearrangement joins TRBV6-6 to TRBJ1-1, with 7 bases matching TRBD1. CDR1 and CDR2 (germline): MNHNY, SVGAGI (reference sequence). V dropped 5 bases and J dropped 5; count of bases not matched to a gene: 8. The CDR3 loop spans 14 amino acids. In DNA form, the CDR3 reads TGTGCCAGCAGTCCGTACAGGGGTGGAACTGAAGCTTTCTTT. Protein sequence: CASSPYRGGTEAFF.

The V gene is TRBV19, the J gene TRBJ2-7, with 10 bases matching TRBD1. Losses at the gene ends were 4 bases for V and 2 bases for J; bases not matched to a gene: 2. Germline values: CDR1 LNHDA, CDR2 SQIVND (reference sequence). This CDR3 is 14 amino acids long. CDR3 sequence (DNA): TGTGCCAGTAGTAAAGGACAGGGGGCCTACGAGCAGTACTTC. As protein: CASSKGQGAYEQYF.

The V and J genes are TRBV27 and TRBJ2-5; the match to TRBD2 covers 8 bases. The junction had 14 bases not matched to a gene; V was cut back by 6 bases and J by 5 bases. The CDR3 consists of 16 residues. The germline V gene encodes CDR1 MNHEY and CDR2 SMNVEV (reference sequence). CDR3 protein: CASRPSAGEVVETQYF. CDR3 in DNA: TGTGCCAGCAGACCCTCAGCGGGGGAGGTTGTGGAGACCCAGTACTTC.

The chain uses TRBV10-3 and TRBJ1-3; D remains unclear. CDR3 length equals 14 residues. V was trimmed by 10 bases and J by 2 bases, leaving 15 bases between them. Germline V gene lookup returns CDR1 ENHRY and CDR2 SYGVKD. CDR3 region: CASSYPRAGNTIYF. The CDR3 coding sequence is TGTGCCAGCTCCTACCCGAGGGCTGGAAACACCATATATTTT.

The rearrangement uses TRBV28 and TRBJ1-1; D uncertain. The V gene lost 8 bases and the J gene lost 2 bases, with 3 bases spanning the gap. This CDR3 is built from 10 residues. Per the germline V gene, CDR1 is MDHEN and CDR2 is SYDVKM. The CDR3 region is CASGNTEAFF. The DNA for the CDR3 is TGTGCCAGCGGAAACACTGAAGCTTTCTTT.

CDR3 residues: CATRRPNFPNYGYTF. The CDR3 nucleotides read TGTGCCACGAGGAGGCCTAACTTTCCAAACTATGGCTACACCTTC. The chain joins TRBV19 to TRBJ1-2; D is uncertain. This CDR3 contains 15 residues. Trimming removed 10 bases at V and 2 bases at J, with 20 bases between. Germline V gives CDR1 LNHDA, CDR2 SQIVND (reference sequence).

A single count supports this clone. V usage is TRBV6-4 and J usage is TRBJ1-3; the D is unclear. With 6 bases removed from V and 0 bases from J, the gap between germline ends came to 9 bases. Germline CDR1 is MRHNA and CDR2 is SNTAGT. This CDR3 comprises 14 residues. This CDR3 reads CASSQESSGNTIYF. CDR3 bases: TGTGCCAGCAGCCAGGAATCCTCTGGAAACACCATATATTTT.

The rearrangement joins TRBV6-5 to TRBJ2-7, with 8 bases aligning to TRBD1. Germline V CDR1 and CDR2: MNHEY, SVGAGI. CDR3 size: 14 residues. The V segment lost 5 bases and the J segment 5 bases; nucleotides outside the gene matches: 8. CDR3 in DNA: TGTGCCAGCAGTACTCGACAGGGGTATGACGAGCAGTACTTC. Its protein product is CASSTRQGYDEQYF.

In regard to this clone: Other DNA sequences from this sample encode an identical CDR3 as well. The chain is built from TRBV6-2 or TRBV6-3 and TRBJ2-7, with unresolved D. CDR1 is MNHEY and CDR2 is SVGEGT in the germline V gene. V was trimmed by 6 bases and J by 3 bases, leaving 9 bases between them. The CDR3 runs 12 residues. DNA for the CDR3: TGTGCCAGCAGCTATAGTGTCTACGAGCAGTACTTC. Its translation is CASSYSVYEQYF.

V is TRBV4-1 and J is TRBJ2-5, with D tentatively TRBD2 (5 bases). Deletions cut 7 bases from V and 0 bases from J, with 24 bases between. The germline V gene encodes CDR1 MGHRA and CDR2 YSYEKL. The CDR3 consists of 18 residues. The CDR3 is CASIRPPPTKAYQETQYF. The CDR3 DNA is TGCGCCAGCATCCGGCCCCCCCCGACTAAGGCGTACCAAGAGACCCAGTACTTC.

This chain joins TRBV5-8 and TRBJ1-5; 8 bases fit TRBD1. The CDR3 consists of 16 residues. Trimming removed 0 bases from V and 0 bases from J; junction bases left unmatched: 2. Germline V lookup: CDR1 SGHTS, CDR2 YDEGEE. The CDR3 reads CASSLGTGNSNQPQHF. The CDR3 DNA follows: TGTGCCAGCAGCTTGGGGACAGGGAATAGCAATCAGCCCCAGCATTTT.

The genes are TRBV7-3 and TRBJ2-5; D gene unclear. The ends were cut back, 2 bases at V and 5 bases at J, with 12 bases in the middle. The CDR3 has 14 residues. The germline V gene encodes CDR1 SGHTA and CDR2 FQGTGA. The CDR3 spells CASSLEPGRETQYF. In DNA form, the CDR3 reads TGTGCCAGCAGCTTAGAGCCAGGTCGGGAGACCCAGTACTTC.

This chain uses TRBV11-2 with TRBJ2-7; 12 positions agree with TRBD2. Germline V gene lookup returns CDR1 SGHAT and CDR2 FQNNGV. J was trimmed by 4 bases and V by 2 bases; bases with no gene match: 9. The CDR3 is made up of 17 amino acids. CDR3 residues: CASSLNPTTSGGYEQYF. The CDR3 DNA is TGTGCCAGCAGCTTAAACCCGACGACTAGCGGGGGTTACGAGCAGTACTTC.

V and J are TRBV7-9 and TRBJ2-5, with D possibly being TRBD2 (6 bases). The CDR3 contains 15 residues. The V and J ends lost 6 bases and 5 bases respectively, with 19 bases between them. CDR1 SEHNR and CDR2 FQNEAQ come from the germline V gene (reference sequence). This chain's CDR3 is CASSPSEGAGETQYF. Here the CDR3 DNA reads TGTGCCAGCAGTCCTTCGGAAGGGGCGGGGGAGACCCAGTACTTC.

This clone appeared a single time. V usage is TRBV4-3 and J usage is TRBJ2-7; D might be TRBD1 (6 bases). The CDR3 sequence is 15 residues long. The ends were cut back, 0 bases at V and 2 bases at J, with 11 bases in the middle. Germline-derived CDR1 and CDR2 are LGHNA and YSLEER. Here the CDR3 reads CASSQDRGLTYEQYF. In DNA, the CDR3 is TGCGCCAGCAGCCAAGACAGGGGCCTCACCTACGAGCAGTACTTC.

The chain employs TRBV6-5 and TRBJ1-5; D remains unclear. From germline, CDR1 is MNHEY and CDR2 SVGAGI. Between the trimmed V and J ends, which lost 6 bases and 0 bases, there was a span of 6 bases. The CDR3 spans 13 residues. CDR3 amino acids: CASRLASNQPQHF. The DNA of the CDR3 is TGTGCCAGCAGACTAGCTAGCAATCAGCCCCAGCATTTT.